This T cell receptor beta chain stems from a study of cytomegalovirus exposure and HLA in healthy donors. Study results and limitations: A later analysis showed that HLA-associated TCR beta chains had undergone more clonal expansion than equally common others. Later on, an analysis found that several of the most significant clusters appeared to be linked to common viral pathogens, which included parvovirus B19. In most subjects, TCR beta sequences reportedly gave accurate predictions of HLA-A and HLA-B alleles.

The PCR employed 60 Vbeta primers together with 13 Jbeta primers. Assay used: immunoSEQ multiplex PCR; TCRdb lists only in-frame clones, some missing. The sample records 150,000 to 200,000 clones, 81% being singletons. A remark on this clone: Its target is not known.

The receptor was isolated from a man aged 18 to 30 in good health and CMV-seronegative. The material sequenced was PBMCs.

The DNA of the CDR3 is TGTGCCAGCAGCGTGGCGGGGGCACGGGGGGCCCAGTACTTC. The encoded protein is CASSVAGARGAQYF. The chain couples TRBV9 to TRBJ2-5; TRBD2 is a possible D gene (7 bases). CDR3 length: 14 amino acids. V dropped 2 bases and J dropped 9 bases, with 17 bases sitting between them. Germline CDR1 and CDR2: SGDLS and YYNGEE.